The clone carrying this TCR beta chain was observed a handful of times. This CDR3 spans 14 amino acids. The germline V gene encodes CDR1 SQVTM and CDR2 ANQGSEA. V lost 5 bases to trimming and J lost 3 bases; unmatched junction nucleotides: 10. Arm-PCR of CDR3 regions with iRepertoire HTBI primers generated TCR beta libraries. Each CDR3 protein is one row after TCRdb ran MiXCR on the multiplex PCR reads. The sample comprises 250,000 to 300,000 distinct CDR3 sequences, around 21% of which are singletons, and about 56% rests with the top ten. Regarding time point: persistent/refractory GD, antithyroid drugs over 5 years with positive TRAb. RNA from PBMCs was the source of the TCR library. The data derive from a study of regulatory T cells in long-lasting Graves disease.

The receptor comes from a female donor with Graves disease. The sample here was peripheral blood mononuclear cells (PBMCs), taken when the disease was refractory, from a patient treated with antithyroid drugs. The chain couples TRBV29-1 to TRBJ2-7; 7 positions match TRBD1. In nucleotides, the CDR3 is TGCAGCGTTACCACAGGGGCCCTAGGCTACGAGCAGTACTTC. It is translated as CSVTTGALGYEQYF.